A single sample is the source of the 10 T cell receptor beta chains below, sequenced in a study of CD8+CD57+ T cells in acquired aplastic anemia. CDR3 and TCR beta VDJ profiling relied on genomic DNA as the template. TCRdb reprocessed the reads with MiXCR, giving one entry per CDR3 protein. The sample consists of 200,000 or so distinct CDR3 sequences, around 47% of them appearing once. The patients chosen for sequencing had shown expansion of CD8+CD57+ cells (detected by flow cytometry). Specimen: sorted CD4+, CD8+, or CD8+CD57+ T cells (not recorded which) from PBMCs. The receptor source for this set is a human donor with aplastic anemia.

There are many counts of this clonotype. V is TRBV7-2 and J is TRBJ2-3; TRBD1 is a possible D gene (6 bases). This CDR3 region has 13 residues. Germline V lookup: CDR1 SGHTA, CDR2 FQGNSA. Trimming removed 3 bases at V and 4 bases at J, with 8 bases between. The CDR3 loop is CASSFSGADTQYF. The CDR3 DNA reads as TGTGCCAGCAGCTTTTCAGGGGCAGATACGCAGTATTTT.

On this clonotype: A read error may account for a junction end that differs from germline. This sequence joins TRBV7-3 and TRBJ2-5, with 14 nucleotides matching TRBD2. The CDR3 loop spans 14 amino acids. The germline V gene has CDR1 SGHTA and CDR2 FQGTGA. The CDR3 is CARGLAGEGETQYF. Written as DNA, the CDR3 is TGTGCTAGGGGACTAGCGGGAGAGGGAGAGACCCAGTACTTT.

V is TRBV28 and J is TRBJ1-1, with D uncertain. CDR3 length equals 14 residues. The germline V and J ends were trimmed by 9 bases and 0 bases, with 14 bases remaining between them. Germline V gene lookup returns CDR1 MDHEN and CDR2 SYDVKM. This chain's CDR3 is CASTWAAMNTEAFF. The CDR3 DNA reads as TGTGCCAGTACTTGGGCGGCCATGAACACTGAAGCTTTCTTT. Using reference TRBV28 and TRBJ1-1 for the parts outside the CDR3, the full variable domain is DVKVTQSSRYLVKRTGEKVFLECVQDMDHENMFWYRQDPGLGLRLIYFSYDVKMKEKGDIPEGYSVSREKKERFSLILESASTNQTSMYLCASTWAAMNTEAFFGQGTRLTVV.

The V call is TRBV19, the J call TRBJ2-3, with 8 bases aligning to TRBD2. This CDR3 spans 14 amino acids. Germline V CDR1 and CDR2: LNHDA, SQIVND (reference sequence). CDR3 sequence: CATREAGGTDTQYF. CDR3 DNA: TGTGCAACTAGGGAAGCGGGAGGCACAGATACGCAGTATTTT.

This clonotype was counted many times. The chain has TRBV7-8 and TRBJ2-5, with 10 bases aligning to TRBD1. Trimming cost V 2 bases and J 2 bases; bases outside gene matches: 8. CDR1 is SGHVS and CDR2 is FQNEAQ in the germline V gene. The CDR3 covers 17 residues. The CDR3 bases are TGTGCCAGCAGCTTATTCACGAGGACAGGGGGACAAGAGACCCAGTACTTC. Translating gives CASSLFTRTGGQETQYF.

Comments on this clonotype: Germline is not matched at one junction end, which may reflect a read error. The gene calls are TRBV4-1 and TRBJ1-6; no reliable D call. The CDR3 is 18 residues long. Germline V gives CDR1 MGHRA, CDR2 YSYEKL. The CDR3 spells CASSQDLSRLSYTSPLHF. In DNA form, the CDR3 reads TGCGCCAGCAGCCAAGATTTATCTCGACTTTCCTATACTTCACCCCTCCACTTT.

V and J are TRBV2 and TRBJ2-1; D possibly matches TRBD1 or TRBD2 (5 bases each). V was pared by 6 bases and J by 6 bases, with 18 bases between. Germline values: CDR1 SNHLY, CDR2 FYNNEI. The length of the CDR3 is 15 residues. CDR3 amino acids: CASRALRGRGNEQFF. DNA for the CDR3: TGTGCCAGCAGAGCCCTAAGGGGACGGGGCAATGAGCAGTTCTTC.

The V gene is TRBV20-1, the J gene TRBJ2-7; D possibly corresponds to TRBD1 (7 bases). CDR1 DFQATT and CDR2 SNEGSKA come from the germline V gene (reference sequence). The CDR3 loop spans 15 amino acids. V was trimmed by 7 bases and J by 0 bases, leaving 19 bases between them. The CDR3, as DNA: TGCAGTGGGGGGGACAGAATAAAAAGCTCCTACGAGCAGTACTTC. Its translation is CSGGDRIKSSYEQYF.

This chain joins TRBV5-5 and TRBJ2-3, with 7 nucleotides matching TRBD1. With 4 bases clipped from V and 4 bases from J, the junction kept 3 bases outside the gene matches. Germline-derived CDR1 and CDR2 are SGHKS and YYEKEE (reference sequence). This CDR3 has 13 residues. The CDR3: CASSKQGSDTQYF. The CDR3 DNA reads as TGTGCCAGCAGCAAACAGGGGTCAGATACGCAGTATTTT.

The genes are TRBV12-3 or TRBV12-4 and TRBJ2-7; 8 nucleotides align to TRBD2. This CDR3 is built from 14 residues. J gave up 2 bases and V 5 bases, and 5 bases lay outside the gene matches. In DNA, the CDR3 is TGTGCCAGCAGTCCCCTGGGACTAGCCTACGAGCAGTACTTC. As protein: CASSPLGLAYEQYF.